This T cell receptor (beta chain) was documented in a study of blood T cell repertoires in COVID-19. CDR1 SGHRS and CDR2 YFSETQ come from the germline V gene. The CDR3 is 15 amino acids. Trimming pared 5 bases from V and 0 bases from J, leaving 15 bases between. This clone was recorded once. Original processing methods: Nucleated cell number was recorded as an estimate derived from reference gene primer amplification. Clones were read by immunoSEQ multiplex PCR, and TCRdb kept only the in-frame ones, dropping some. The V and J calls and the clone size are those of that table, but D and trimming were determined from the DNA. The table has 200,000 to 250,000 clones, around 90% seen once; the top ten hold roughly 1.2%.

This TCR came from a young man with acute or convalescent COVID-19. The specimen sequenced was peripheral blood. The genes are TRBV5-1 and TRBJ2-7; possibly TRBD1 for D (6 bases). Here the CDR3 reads CASRRLGDNSYEQYF. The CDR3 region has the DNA TGCGCCAGCAGGCGGTTGGGGGACAACTCCTACGAGCAGTACTTC.